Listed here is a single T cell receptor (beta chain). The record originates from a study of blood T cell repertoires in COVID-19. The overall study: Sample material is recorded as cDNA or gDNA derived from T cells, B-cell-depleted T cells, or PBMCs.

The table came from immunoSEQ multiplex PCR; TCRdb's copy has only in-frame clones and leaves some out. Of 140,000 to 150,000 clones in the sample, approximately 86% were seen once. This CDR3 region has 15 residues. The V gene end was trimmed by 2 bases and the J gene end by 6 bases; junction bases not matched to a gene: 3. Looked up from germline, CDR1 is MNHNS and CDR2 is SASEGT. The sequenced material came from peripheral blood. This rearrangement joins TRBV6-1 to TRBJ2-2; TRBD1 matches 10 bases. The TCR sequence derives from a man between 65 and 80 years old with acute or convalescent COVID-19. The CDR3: CASSERTGGSGELFF. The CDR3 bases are TGTGCCAGCAGTGAAAGGACAGGGGGTTCCGGGGAGCTGTTTTTT.